These T cell receptor beta chains were read from a single sample in a study of OX40 agonist ivuxolimab in advanced cancers. Generated by immunoSEQ multiplex PCR, the TCRdb table keeps only in-frame clones and is missing some. The sample shows about 49,000 clones, almost 80% of them seen only once. This specimen consisted of CD4+ or CD8+ T cells sorted from blood, obtained in a trial of the OX40 agonist ivuxolimab. These receptors were taken from an adult with an advanced solid tumor such as melanoma, head and neck, liver or kidney cancer. Each CDR3 is given with its conserved first and last residue. A D gene is named only where the DNA matches it firmly. Rows give clone size only sometimes, using once, few, many, or a class for an expanded clone.

J | V | D | size | DNA | CDR3
TRBJ1-1 | TRBV21-1 | NA | NA | TGTGCCAGCAGTCCTCCGAGGCGGTCGGTGTCGAGAAACACTGAAGCTTTCTTT | CASSPPRRSVSRNTEAFF
TRBJ1-2 | TRBV6-6 | NA | NA | TGTGCCAGCAGTTACGCGGGGGGGGTAGGCAGAGGCTACACCTTC | CASSYAGGVGRGYTF
TRBJ2-1 | TRBV7-9 | NA | few | TGTGCCTGCGACCAGTACAATGAGCAGTTCTTC | CACDQYNEQFF
TRBJ2-5 | TRBV11-2 | NA | NA | TGTGCCAGCAGCCCCCTGGGAATAGACTACTACCAAGAGACCCAGTACTTC | CASSPLGIDYYQETQYF
TRBJ2-5 | TRBV18 | NA | NA | TGTGCCAGCTCACCGCGGGACCTCCAGGAGACCCAGTACTTC | CASSPRDLQETQYF
TRBJ2-2 | TRBV28 | NA | few | TGTGCCAGCAGATCTACTGACAGGAGCAACACCGGGGAGCTGTTTTTT | CASRSTDRSNTGELFF
TRBJ1-2 | TRBV6-1 | NA | few | TGTGCCAGCAGTGACTTTTCCTATGGCTACACCTTC | CASSDFSYGYTF
TRBJ1-5 | TRBV4-1 | NA | once | TGCGCCAGCAGCCAACGAAACCTCGGCGGAGGGAAGAACAATCAGCCCCAGCATTTT | CASSQRNLGGGKNNQPQHF
TRBJ2-7 | TRBV5-1 | TRBD1 | medium-sized | TGCGCCAGCAGCCTTTCGACAGGGTCTTACGAGCAGTACTTC | CASSLSTGSYEQYF
TRBJ2-3 | TRBV4-1 | TRBD2 | NA | TGCGCCAGCAGCCAAGTTCGAACTAGCGGATACACAGATACGCAGTATTTT | CASSQVRTSGYTDTQYF
TRBJ2-3 | TRBV5-1 | TRBD1 | NA | TGCGCCAGCAGCTTGACTATCATCAGGGGGCTCGGGGCAGATACGCAGTATTTT | CASSLTIIRGLGADTQYF
TRBJ2-3 | TRBV27 | TRBD2 | NA | TGTGCCAGCAGTTTATTACTGGGACTAGCGGGAGGGCCGAGCACAGATACGCAGTATTTT | CASSLLLGLAGGPSTDTQYF
TRBJ2-1 | TRBV5-4 | TRBD2 | NA | TGTGCCAGCAGCTTGTGGGAGGGCCTCAATGAGCAGTTCTTC | CASSLWEGLNEQFF
TRBJ2-7 | TRBV10-1 | NA | NA | TGCGCCAGCAGTGAGTCGGGGACACACTCCTACGAGCAGTACTTC | CASSESGTHSYEQYF
TRBJ2-5 | TRBV7-9 | NA | NA | TGTGCCAGCAGCCGAGGACTAACCCTCCAAGAGACCCAGTACTTC | CASSRGLTLQETQYF
TRBJ1-1 | TRBV5-5 | NA | NA | TGTGCCAGCAGCTTGTCGGGCACTGAAGCTTTCTTT | CASSLSGTEAFF
TRBJ1-5 | TRBV4-1 | NA | NA | TGCGCCAGCAGCCAAGACTTGGGCCAATATCAGCCCCAGCATTTT | CASSQDLGQYQPQHF
TRBJ2-7 | TRBV12-5 | NA | NA | TGTGCTAGTGGTTTGCCCCCCCCCGATGAGGGACACTCCTACGAGCAGTACTTC | CASGLPPPDEGHSYEQYF
TRBJ1-1 | TRBV18 | NA | NA | TGTGCCGGAGGGACGGTGAACACTGAAGCTTTCTTT | CAGGTVNTEAFF
TRBJ1-5 | TRBV9 | TRBD1 | NA | TGTGCCAGCAGCCCAACAGGGGTTAGCAATCAGCCCCAGCATTTT | CASSPTGVSNQPQHF
TRBJ2-7 | TRBV12-5 | NA | NA | TGTGCTAGTGGTTTGTCTAACGAGCAGTACTTC | CASGLSNEQYF
TRBJ2-1 | TRBV27 | NA | few | TGTGCCAGCAGTTTATCAGGAAGCAATGAGCAGTTCTTC | CASSLSGSNEQFF
TRBJ2-1 | TRBV27 | TRBD2 | NA | TGTGCCAGCAGTTTACTGGGACTAGGCTTCGTCAATGAGCAGTTCTTC | CASSLLGLGFVNEQFF
TRBJ1-2 | TRBV10-3 | NA | NA | TGTGCCATCAGAAGTTTGAGCGACTTCTATGGCTACACCTTC | CAIRSLSDFYGYTF